This T cell receptor beta chain appears in the sequencing data of a study of T cell responses to AZD1222 COVID-19 vaccine. Assay used: immunoSEQ multiplex PCR; TCRdb lists only in-frame clones, some missing. The sample consists of about 160,000 clones, about 91% of them appearing once. Germline V gene data show CDR1 as SGHTA and CDR2 as FQGNSA. With 5 bases clipped from V and 6 bases from J, the junction kept 16 bases outside the gene matches. This CDR3 region has 17 residues. The receptor's source is an adult in good health. The rearrangement links TRBV7-2 to TRBJ1-5, with TRBD1 identical over 7 bases. The material was peripheral blood, obtained on day 0 of AZD1222 vaccination. CDR3: CASSPGQAHRYGQPQHF. In DNA, the CDR3 is TGTGCCAGCAGCCCAGGACAGGCGCATCGCTACGGTCAGCCCCAGCATTTT.